Presented here are 14 T cell receptor beta chains from one specimen sequenced in a study of early T cells in non-severe SARS-CoV-2 infection. TCRdb itself ran the 5' RACE reads through MiXCR, one entry per CDR3 protein. The sample lists 65,000 to 75,000 distinct CDR3 sequences, roughly 4.5% occurring once. The source material was whole blood, sampled at baseline. The source is an adult who was a healthcare worker with PCR-confirmed SARS-CoV-2 infection or an uninfected control (not recorded which). The donor label of this sample is uncertain.

This clonotype was counted at least ten times. This chain uses TRBV29-1 with TRBJ1-1, with 8 bases lining up with TRBD1. CDR3 length: 13 amino acids. V gave up 6 bases and J gave up 11 bases; unmatched junction bases: 14. The germline CDR1 and CDR2 sequences are SQVTM and ANQGSEA. The CDR3: CSVTAGTGTWAFF. In nucleotides, the CDR3 is TGCAGCGTAACGGCTGGGACAGGTACATGGGCTTTCTTT.

As DNA, the CDR3 is TGTGCCATCAGGAACCGGGACAGTCGCGAGCAGTACTTC. It translates to CAIRNRDSREQYF. The chain links TRBV10-3 to TRBJ2-7, with 7 bases identical to TRBD1. CDR3 length: 13 residues. Trimming removed 6 bases from V and 6 bases from J; junction bases left unmatched: 8. Germline V gene data show CDR1 as ENHRY and CDR2 as SYGVKD.

This chain links TRBV6-5 with TRBJ2-7; possible D gene TRBD2, 6 bases. The CDR3 totals 17 residues. The germline V gene encodes CDR1 MNHEY and CDR2 SVGAGI. The ends were cut back, 2 bases at V and 0 bases at J, with 17 bases in the middle. Written as DNA, the CDR3 is TGTGCCAGCAGTTACGCCCTGTCCGGGAGTTACTCCTACGAGCAGTACTTC. Translated: CASSYALSGSYSYEQYF.

The chain uses TRBV29-1 and TRBJ2-7; D is perhaps TRBD1 or TRBD2 (5 bases each). Looked up from germline, CDR1 is SQVTM and CDR2 is ANQGSEA. Trimming shortened V by 6 bases and J by 2 bases, and 14 bases separated the two germline ends. The CDR3 length is 13 residues. CDR3 sequence (DNA): TGCAGCGTACCAGCTAGGGACCCCTACGAGCAGTACTTC. Its protein is CSVPARDPYEQYF.

This clonotype was seen many times. The CDR3 DNA sequence: TGCAGTGCTAGAGATTTTAGGGGGGCGGTTTCTTCAGATACGCAGTATTTT. This encodes CSARDFRGAVSSDTQYF. The rearrangement uses TRBV20-1 and TRBJ2-3; either TRBD1 or TRBD2 may fit D (6 bases each). The germline CDR1 and CDR2 sequences are DFQATT and SNEGSKA (reference sequence). V lost 0 bases, J lost 4 bases, and 20 bases lay in between. The CDR3 is made up of 17 amino acids.

The chain has TRBV28 and TRBJ2-2; D is possibly TRBD1 (5 bases). The germline CDR1 and CDR2 sequences are MDHEN and SYDVKM. V dropped 8 bases and J dropped 5 bases, with 9 bases sitting between them. The length of the CDR3 is 12 residues. The CDR3 region is CASQKGTGELFF. The CDR3, as DNA: TGTGCCAGCCAGAAGGGGACCGGGGAGCTGTTTTTT.

The CDR3 nucleotides are TGTGCCATCAGTGCCCTTAGCAATCAGCCCCAGCATTTT. It encodes CAISALSNQPQHF. This sequence joins TRBV10-3 and TRBJ1-5; D unresolved. The germline gives CDR1 ENHRY, CDR2 SYGVKD. V was trimmed by 4 bases and J by 0 bases, leaving 4 bases between them. CDR3 length: 13 residues.

In its sample, this clonotype was seen many times. The rearrangement uses TRBV20-1 and TRBJ1-5; no clear D gene. CDR1 and CDR2 from the germline V gene are DFQATT and SNEGSKA (reference sequence). V dropped 3 bases and J dropped 3 bases, with 9 bases sitting between them. The CDR3 covers 13 residues. The DNA for the CDR3 is TGCAGTGCTAGGCAGGTAGACAATCAGCCCCAGCATTTT. Translated: CSARQVDNQPQHF.

This clonotype was detected a few times. This rearrangement joins TRBV6-4 to TRBJ1-5; no reliable D call. The CDR3 runs 14 residues. The germline V gene has CDR1 MRHNA and CDR2 SNTAGT. V lost 0 bases, J lost 7 bases, and 10 bases lay in between. The CDR3 sequence is CASSDSLGGQPQHF. The CDR3 DNA follows: TGTGCCAGCAGTGACTCGCTAGGAGGGCAGCCCCAGCATTTT.

The chain combines TRBV27 with TRBJ1-4, with 7 bases lining up with TRBD1. V was pared by 6 bases and J by 3 bases, with 7 bases of the junction left unmatched. Per the germline V gene, CDR1 is MNHEY and CDR2 is SMNVEV (reference sequence). The length of the CDR3 is 15 residues. As DNA, the CDR3 is TGTGCCAGCAGACCCGAGGGGGCTGCTAATGAAAAACTGTTTTTT. Residues: CASRPEGAANEKLFF.

The table lists this clonotype with many counts. This rearrangement joins TRBV5-1 to TRBJ2-1; D is uncertain. This CDR3 comprises 14 residues. V lost 1 base and J 4 bases, leaving 9 bases between the germline ends. Germline CDR1 is SGHRS and CDR2 is YFSETQ. This CDR3 is CASSLTISYNEQFF. The CDR3 nucleotides read TGCGCCAGCAGCTTGACAATTTCGTACAATGAGCAGTTCTTC.

The chain recombines TRBV5-1 with TRBJ2-1; D gene ambiguous. The V gene lost 4 bases and the J gene lost 3 bases, with 5 bases spanning the gap. There are 12 residues in the CDR3. Germline CDR1 reads SGHRS; CDR2 reads YFSETQ. CDR3 protein: CASSGFYNEQFF. In DNA, the CDR3 is TGCGCCAGCAGCGGTTTCTACAATGAGCAGTTCTTC.

This clonotype was counted a few times. The rearrangement joins TRBV28 to TRBJ1-5, with 7 bases that match TRBD1. Germline V gene sequence: CDR1 MDHEN, CDR2 SYDVKM. CDR3 length equals 14 residues. Germline trimming cut 6 bases from V and 6 bases from J; bases unmatched to any gene: 8. Here the CDR3 reads CASRSPGTVQPQHF. CDR3 DNA: TGTGCCAGCAGGTCTCCCGGGACAGTTCAGCCCCAGCATTTT.

This clonotype has more than one count but fewer than ten. V gene TRBV12-3 or TRBV12-4 combines with J gene TRBJ2-1; no definite D call. Between the trimmed V and J ends, which lost 6 bases and 0 bases, there was a span of 21 bases. The CDR3 extends over 18 amino acids. For the CDR3, the DNA is TGTGCCAGCAGCCTCAGACCAAAGGCCGTCCGCTCCTACAATGAGCAGTTCTTC. The encoded protein is CASSLRPKAVRSYNEQFF.